These 13 T cell receptor beta chains were all obtained from the same sample, sequenced in a study of blood T cell repertoires in COVID-19. The assay was immunoSEQ multiplex PCR, and TCRdb's table has in-frame clones only and misses some. Counted here are about 220,000 clones, approximately 83% occurring once; the ten biggest clones make up 2.5% to 3%. Material for sequencing was peripheral blood. These receptors came from a woman between 40 and 55 years old with active or convalescent COVID-19.

In this sample, this clone turned up once. This chain uses TRBV19 with TRBJ1-4, with D perhaps TRBD1 (5 bases). CDR3 length equals 16 residues. The germline V gene encodes CDR1 LNHDA and CDR2 SQIVND (reference sequence). V lost 4 bases and J lost 4, with 16 bases in between. As DNA, the CDR3 is TGTGCCAGTAGTAAAAACCGGGCAGGGCTTAATGAAAAACTGTTTTTT. Its protein product is CASSKNRAGLNEKLFF.

The gene calls are TRBV6-6 and TRBJ2-1, with 10 bases that match TRBD2. The V gene's germline CDR1 is MNHNY and CDR2 SVGAGI (reference sequence). The V segment lost 6 bases and the J segment 2 bases; nucleotides outside the gene matches: 13. This CDR3 spans 18 amino acids. The CDR3, as DNA: TGTGCCAGCAGGCGAGGATTAGCGGGAGGTGGGACCTACAATGAGCAGTTCTTC. Encoded protein: CASRRGLAGGGTYNEQFF.

The chain links TRBV11-2 to TRBJ1-2; TRBD1 matches 9 bases. The V and J ends lost 4 bases and 6 bases, in that order; junction bases with no gene match: 9. Per the germline V gene, CDR1 is SGHAT and CDR2 is FQNNGV. This CDR3 is 15 amino acids long. CDR3 DNA sequence: TGTGCCAGCAGCTCCGGAGATCGGACAGGGGATGGCTACACCTTC. Its translation: CASSSGDRTGDGYTF.

The chain joins TRBV5-1 to TRBJ1-5; the D gene is possibly TRBD1 (6 bases). Trimming pared 0 bases from V and 0 bases from J, leaving 10 bases between. Germline V gene lookup returns CDR1 SGHRS and CDR2 YFSETQ. The CDR3 has 16 amino acids. CDR3 bases: TGCGCCAGCAGCTTGGACAGGGCGGATAGCAATCAGCCCCAGCATTTT. Amino acid sequence: CASSLDRADSNQPQHF.

The rearrangement uses TRBV29-1 and TRBJ2-1; no clear D gene. The V gene's germline CDR1 is SQVTM and CDR2 ANQGSEA. Trimming cost V 3 bases and J 0 bases, with 6 bases left between them. The CDR3 spans 13 residues. The DNA of the CDR3 is TGCAGCGTTGAGTCGAGCTCCTACAATGAGCAGTTCTTC. Translated: CSVESSSYNEQFF.

This chain links TRBV30 with TRBJ2-5; D is unclear. The CDR3 has 13 amino acids. Germline CDR1 and CDR2: GTSNPN and SVGIG (reference sequence). The V gene lost 0 bases and the J gene lost 4 bases, with 9 bases spanning the gap. This CDR3 reads CAWSVQTRETQYF. CDR3 coding DNA: TGTGCCTGGAGTGTACAGACCCGAGAGACCCAGTACTTC.

V and J are TRBV21-1 and TRBJ2-2; the listed D gene, TRBD2, was not tested against the DNA. TRBV21-1 is termed a pseudogene. This CDR3 comprises 21 residues. CDR3 nucleotide sequence: TGTGCCAGCAGCAAACGGGGCGGGACTAGCCGTTCCCGGGGCGGCACCGGGGAGCTGTTTTTT. Its protein product is CASSKRGGTSRSRGGTGELFF.

The rearrangement joins TRBV2 to TRBJ2-7; TRBD2 agrees at 10 bases. The V gene's germline CDR1 is SNHLY and CDR2 FYNNEI. Unmatched junction bases numbered 9, after V lost 7 bases and J lost 3 bases. The CDR3 runs to 15 residues. The CDR3 protein is CASNPLASGGYEQYF. The CDR3 DNA sequence: TGTGCCAGCAACCCATTGGCTAGCGGGGGCTACGAGCAGTACTTC.

The chain links TRBV5-8 to TRBJ1-3; TRBD1 aligns across 7 bases. The V gene's germline CDR1 is SGHTS and CDR2 YDEGEE. The CDR3 has 17 amino acids. After removal of 3 bases from V and 3 bases from J, the junction contained 12 bases not matched to a gene. CDR3 in amino acids: CASSSPSRGTDGNTIYF. CDR3 DNA: TGTGCCAGCAGCTCGCCTTCCCGGGGGACAGATGGAAACACCATATATTTT.

The chain links TRBV25-1 to TRBJ2-3; 7 bases line up with TRBD2. The CDR3 length is 15 residues. The germline V gene has CDR1 MGHDK and CDR2 SYGVNS. The J segment lost 0 bases and the V segment lost 4 bases, leaving 4 bases of the junction unmatched. In nucleotides, the CDR3 is TGTGCCAGCAGTGGGGGGGGGACTAGCACAGATACGCAGTATTTT. Encoded protein: CASSGGGTSTDTQYF.

This clone was detected only a few times. V and J are TRBV19 and TRBJ2-7; D not certain. The V end lost 6 bases, the J end lost 5 bases, and 11 bases lay between the germline ends. CDR3 length: 12 residues. Germline V gene data show CDR1 as LNHDA and CDR2 as SQIVND (reference sequence). As DNA, the CDR3 is TGTGCCAGTAGCCCCGTTATCGACGAGCAGTACTTC. Its translation: CASSPVIDEQYF.

The gene calls are TRBV9 and TRBJ2-7; 8 bases are shared with TRBD1. The CDR3 length is 14 residues. CDR1 is SGDLS and CDR2 is YYNGEE in the germline V gene. Unmatched junction bases numbered 5, after V lost 0 bases and J lost 6 bases. DNA for the CDR3: TGTGCCAGCAGCGTAGCGGACAGGGTCCCCGAGCAGTACTTC. This codes for CASSVADRVPEQYF.

The chain uses TRBV28 and TRBJ1-1; 7 positions agree with TRBD1. CDR1 MDHEN and CDR2 SYDVKM come from the germline V gene. The CDR3 totals 15 residues. V shed 6 bases and J 0 bases; nucleotides not matched to a gene: 7. This CDR3 reads CASSPGTALNTEAFF. CDR3 in DNA: TGTGCCAGCAGCCCAGGGACAGCCTTGAACACTGAAGCTTTCTTT.